This T cell receptor beta chain was recovered during a study of T cell responses to AZD1222 COVID-19 vaccine. About this clone: Its matching antigen is unknown.

Points from the study as a whole: Repertoire sampling occurred only after the peak T cell response. Spike-specific TCRs gained breadth and depth after people received two AZD1222 doses.

Clones were read by immunoSEQ multiplex PCR, and TCRdb kept only the in-frame ones, dropping some. Of 100,000 to 150,000 clones listed, 70% to 85% were seen once; the top ten hold about 25%. CDR1 is LNHDA, CDR2 SQIVND, per germline (reference sequence). This CDR3 contains 13 residues. The V gene lost 2 bases and the J gene lost 8 bases, with 12 bases spanning the gap. This clonotype was obtained from an adult who received the AZD1222 COVID-19 vaccine. The V call is TRBV19, the J call TRBJ1-2; TRBD1 might be the D (5 bases). The sample was peripheral blood, taken 28 days after the second AZD1222 dose. CDR3 DNA sequence: TGTGCCAGTAGTATAACCGGGGCGTACGGCTACACCTTC. Its translation is CASSITGAYGYTF.